Here is one TCR beta chain with its context. The antigen is unknown. This record comes from a study of T cell responses to AZD1222 COVID-19 vaccine. The study's findings and limits: White British ancestry dominated among donors, who included more females, and clonal diversity was possibly underestimated. Repertoire sampling occurred only after the peak T cell response. At baseline, seropositivity was found in only six AZD1222 recipients.

Germline values: CDR1 MDHEN, CDR2 SYDVKM. The CDR3 sequence is 14 residues long. V was shortened by 3 bases and J by 4 bases, with 12 bases between the two germline ends. Some clones are missing from TCRdb's copy, which holds only in-frame ones; the method was immunoSEQ multiplex PCR. This sample yields just under 150,000 clones, of which around nine tenths are seen a single time; roughly 1.7% belongs to the top ten. The source was peripheral blood, collected 28 days after the second AZD1222 dose. The TCR originated in an adult who received the AZD1222 COVID-19 vaccine. The chain employs TRBV28 and TRBJ1-2; D is possibly TRBD1 (5 bases). CDR3 region: CASSFSGSGYGYTF. The CDR3 nucleotides read TGTGCCAGCAGTTTTTCAGGGTCGGGCTATGGCTACACCTTC.